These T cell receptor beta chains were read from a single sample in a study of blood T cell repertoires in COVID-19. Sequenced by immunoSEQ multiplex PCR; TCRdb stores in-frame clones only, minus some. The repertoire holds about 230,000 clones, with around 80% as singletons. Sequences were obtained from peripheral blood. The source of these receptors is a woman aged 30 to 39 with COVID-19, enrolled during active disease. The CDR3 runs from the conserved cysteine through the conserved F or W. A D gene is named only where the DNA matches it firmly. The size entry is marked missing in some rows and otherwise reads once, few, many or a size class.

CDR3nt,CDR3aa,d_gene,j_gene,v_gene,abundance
TGCGCCAGCAGCCAAGCACAAAGCTATGGCTACACCTTC,CASSQAQSYGYTF,NA,TRBJ1-2,TRBV4-1,NA
TGTGCCAGCAGCTGGGGAACTAGCGCGAACACCGGGGAGCTGTTTTTT,CASSWGTSANTGELFF,TRBD2,TRBJ2-2,TRBV5-4,few
TGTGCCAGCAGTTACGGTCGGCAAGAGACCCAGTACTTC,CASSYGRQETQYF,NA,TRBJ2-5,TRBV6-2/TRBV6-3,NA
TGTGCCAGCAGCTTAACGCCGGGTATTACGGGTGAGCAGTTCTTC,CASSLTPGITGEQFF,NA,TRBJ2-1,TRBV7-3,NA
TGTGCCAGTTATACGTGGAGCACTGAAGCTTTCTTT,CASYTWSTEAFF,NA,TRBJ1-1,TRBV19,NA
TGTGCCAGCAGCCGGACAGGGGGGAACACTGAAGCTTTCTTT,CASSRTGGNTEAFF,TRBD1,TRBJ1-1,TRBV5-4,few
TGTGCCAGCAGTCAAAGGGGGACAACCAAGAACACCGGGGAGCTGTTTTTT,CASSQRGTTKNTGELFF,NA,TRBJ2-2,TRBV6-2/TRBV6-3,NA
TGTGCCAGCAGTGTAGGGGGCCTGGCAGATACGCAGTATTTT,CASSVGGLADTQYF,TRBD1,TRBJ2-3,TRBV2,NA
TGTGCCAGCAGTGAAAGGCACCCCTTTCGGGCTAGCGTCTACTACGAGCAGTACTTC,CASSERHPFRASVYYEQYF,NA,TRBJ2-7,TRBV6-1,NA
TGTGCCAGCAGCCCTGGACTAGCGGGGGGGGACACAGATACGCAGTATTTT,CASSPGLAGGDTDTQYF,TRBD2,TRBJ2-3,TRBV3-1/TRBV3-2,NA
TGTGCCAGCAGTTCCCTCCGGGACTTTACCTACGAGCAGTACTTC,CASSSLRDFTYEQYF,NA,TRBJ2-7,TRBV2,NA
TGTGCCAGCAGCACCATTCTTACCGGGACAGGGATCACAGATACGCAGTATTTT,CASSTILTGTGITDTQYF,TRBD1,TRBJ2-3,TRBV7-8,NA
TGTGCCAGCAGCTGGGGGGGCACTGAAGCTTTCTTT,CASSWGGTEAFF,NA,TRBJ1-1,TRBV5-6,NA
TGTGCCAGCAGCAGGGGTAGCGGGGGCGCTCCCAATACGCAGTATTTT,CASSRGSGGAPNTQYF,TRBD2,TRBJ2-3,TRBV7-2,NA
TGTGCCAGCAGAGAGACAGGGGGCCTCACAGATACGCAGTATTTT,CASRETGGLTDTQYF,TRBD1,TRBJ2-3,TRBV9,once
TGTGCCAGCAGCCCCCGGACTAGCGGGGGTTTCGGGGAGCTGTTTTTT,CASSPRTSGGFGELFF,TRBD2,TRBJ2-2,TRBV9,few
TGTGCCTGCCCCCTACGGGCGGGGGGGTCAGATACGCAGTATTTT,CACPLRAGGSDTQYF,TRBD2,TRBJ2-3,TRBV30,NA
TGCGCCAGCAGCTTAATTTTGCTAGCGGGAGGTAACGGGGAGCTGTTTTTT,CASSLILLAGGNGELFF,TRBD2,TRBJ2-2,TRBV5-1,NA
TGCGCCAGCAGCTACAGGGGCGGGAATGAGCAGTTCTTC,CASSYRGGNEQFF,TRBD1,TRBJ2-1,TRBV4-3,NA
TGCGCCAGCAGCTCCCGGACTAGCTCTAATGAGCAGTTCTTC,CASSSRTSSNEQFF,TRBD2,TRBJ2-1,TRBV5-1,NA
TGTGCCAGCAGTTTTGGGAGCTATGGCTACACCTTC,CASSFGSYGYTF,NA,TRBJ1-2,TRBV6-2/TRBV6-3,NA
TGTGCCAGCAGCTTAGCGCGACAGGAGTACAATGAGCAGTTCTTC,CASSLARQEYNEQFF,NA,TRBJ2-1,TRBV7-2,NA
TGTGCCAGCAGCCACAAGGACAGGGGGAGTCAGCCCCAGCATTTT,CASSHKDRGSQPQHF,TRBD1,TRBJ1-5,TRBV3-1/TRBV3-2,NA
TGTGCCAGCAGCCGGGACAGGGCCGGGGAGCTGTTTTTT,CASSRDRAGELFF,TRBD1,TRBJ2-2,TRBV2,NA
TGTGCCAGCAGCCTCGTCCCTAGCGGACGTAATTACAATGAGCAGTTCTTC,CASSLVPSGRNYNEQFF,TRBD2,TRBJ2-1,TRBV27,NA
TGTGCCAGCGCCTTGAACAGGGAGAATGGCTACACCTTC,CASALNRENGYTF,NA,TRBJ1-2,TRBV12-3/TRBV12-4,NA
TGTGCCAGCAGCCCGCAGAGCCCCAGGAACACCATATATTTT,CASSPQSPRNTIYF,NA,TRBJ1-3,TRBV5-5,NA
TGTGCCAGCAGCGAGACTAGCGGGAGTGGAACAGATACGCAGTATTTT,CASSETSGSGTDTQYF,TRBD2,TRBJ2-3,TRBV9,once
TGTGCCAGCAGCCGAGGACAGGTGCTAGGCTACACCTTC,CASSRGQVLGYTF,TRBD1,TRBJ1-2,TRBV16,NA
TGTGCCAGCAGTGACCCGGTCGTGACCGGGGAGCTGTTTTTT,CASSDPVVTGELFF,NA,TRBJ2-2,TRBV6-1,NA
TGTGCCAGCAGTCCTGTTGACGGGGTTTCTAACTATGGCTACACCTTC,CASSPVDGVSNYGYTF,NA,TRBJ1-2,TRBV5-4,NA
TGTGCCAGCTCACTCGACACTCAAGCTAACTATGGCTACACCTTC,CASSLDTQANYGYTF,NA,TRBJ1-2,TRBV18,once
TGTGCCACCAGTGATCCCCGGCGAGGGAACACTGAAGCTTTCTTT,CATSDPRRGNTEAFF,NA,TRBJ1-1,TRBV24-1,NA
TGTGCCAGCAGCTGGACAGGGCGTAGCAATCAGCCCCAGCATTTT,CASSWTGRSNQPQHF,TRBD1,TRBJ1-5,TRBV5-5,NA
TGTGCCAGCAGCTCTGGGACAGGGTATAGCAATCAGCCCCAGCATTTT,CASSSGTGYSNQPQHF,TRBD1,TRBJ1-5,TRBV7-2,few
TGTGCCAGCAGCGGCCGAGAGGGAGGGGGTCGCACTGAAGCTTTCTTT,CASSGREGGGRTEAFF,NA,TRBJ1-1,TRBV9,NA
TGCGCCAGCAGCGGACAGGATATGAACACTGAAGCTTTCTTT,CASSGQDMNTEAFF,TRBD1,TRBJ1-1,TRBV5-1,NA
TGTGCCAGCAGTGTAGCGGGGCCCACCTACAATGAGCAGTTCTTC,CASSVAGPTYNEQFF,TRBD2,TRBJ2-1,TRBV2,NA
TGTGCCAGCAGCCCCTCCGGGACTAGCGGGGGGGAAGAGACCCAGTACTTC,CASSPSGTSGGEETQYF,TRBD2,TRBJ2-5,TRBV3-1/TRBV3-2,NA
TGTGCCAGCAGCGTCAGCGGGAGAATCGATACGCAGTATTTT,CASSVSGRIDTQYF,TRBD2,TRBJ2-3,TRBV9,NA
TGTGCCAGCTCACAACTTTCTAGCCATAGCAATCAGCCCCAGCATTTT,CASSQLSSHSNQPQHF,NA,TRBJ1-5,TRBV18,NA
TGTGCCAGCTTTATAGGGGTGAACACTGAAGCTTTCTTT,CASFIGVNTEAFF,NA,TRBJ1-1,TRBV12-3/TRBV12-4,NA
TGTGCCAGCAGCTCACCGGACAGCCGTCCCTACGAGCAGTACTTC,CASSSPDSRPYEQYF,NA,TRBJ2-7,TRBV7-9,NA
TGTGCCAGCAGTTCCTCCCCCCAGGGTGGGACTGAAGCTTTCTTT,CASSSSPQGGTEAFF,NA,TRBJ1-1,TRBV27,NA
TGTGCCAGCTCGACTTCTGGGTACGAGCAGTACTTC,CASSTSGYEQYF,NA,TRBJ2-7,TRBV27,NA
TGCAGCGCTACCGGGGGGGGCCAGGGCGCAGATACGCAGTATTTT,CSATGGGQGADTQYF,TRBD2,TRBJ2-3,TRBV29-1,NA
TGTGCCAGCAGCCCACCGGGACAAGAGACCCAGTACTTC,CASSPPGQETQYF,NA,TRBJ2-5,TRBV3-1/TRBV3-2,NA
TGTGCCAGCCACTGGTCCAGCGGGGGCCCTCGTGAGACCCAGTACTTC,CASHWSSGGPRETQYF,TRBD2,TRBJ2-5,TRBV7-6,NA
TGCGCCAGCAGCCCAGCGACTAGTTCTTGGTACGAGCAGTACTTC,CASSPATSSWYEQYF,NA,TRBJ2-7,TRBV5-1,few
TGTGCCAGCAGCTTACTGGACAGGGGCTATGGCTACACCTTC,CASSLLDRGYGYTF,TRBD1,TRBJ1-2,TRBV5-6,NA
TGCGCCAGCAGCCAACAGCGACAGGGGTTACATGCCTACGAGCAGTACTTC,CASSQQRQGLHAYEQYF,TRBD1,TRBJ2-7,TRBV4-1,NA
TGTGCCAGTAGCTTCCAAGGGGCACAGGGTTCGCACGATGGCTACACCTTC,CASSFQGAQGSHDGYTF,NA,TRBJ1-2,TRBV19,NA
TGTGCCAGCAGCTTAGTAGGGGACACTGAAGCTTTCTTT,CASSLVGDTEAFF,NA,TRBJ1-1,TRBV7-9,NA